The 10 T cell receptor beta chains below were found in one sample sequenced in a study of OX40 agonist ivuxolimab in advanced cancers. Sequencing was performed with immunoSEQ multiplex PCR; in TCRdb, only in-frame clones are kept and a portion is missing. The sample lists roughly 58,000 clones; roughly 85% were seen once. Sequences were derived from CD4+ or CD8+ T cells sorted from blood, sampled in a trial of the OX40 agonist ivuxolimab. These receptors were obtained from an adult with an advanced solid tumor such as melanoma, head and neck, liver or kidney cancer.

This chain connects TRBV19 to TRBJ2-2, with D possibly matching TRBD1 (5 bases). Germline V gene sequence: CDR1 LNHDA, CDR2 SQIVND (reference sequence). CDR3 size: 15 residues. V lost 6 bases to trimming and J lost 0 bases, with 11 bases between them. In DNA form, the CDR3 reads TGTGCCAGTAGGAAGGGGTCCACGAACACCGGGGAGCTGTTTTTT. The encoded protein is CASRKGSTNTGELFF.

The rearrangement uses TRBV21-1 and TRBJ1-5; the table calls TRBD1, which could not be checked here. TRBV21-1 is designated a pseudogene. The CDR3 has 17 residues. The CDR3: CASSKPSAGASNQPQHF. DNA of the CDR3: TGTGCCAGCAGCAAACCCTCAGCTGGGGCTAGCAATCAGCCCCAGCATTTT.

The genes are TRBV6-1 and TRBJ1-3; possible D gene TRBD1, 5 bases. This CDR3 region has 15 residues. V dropped 7 bases and J dropped 4 bases, with 17 bases sitting between them. CDR1 and CDR2 from the germline V gene are MNHNS and SASEGT. DNA of the CDR3: TGTGCCAGCACCCTTAGTTTGGGGCCGGGAAACACCATATATTTT. Translated: CASTLSLGPGNTIYF.

The V gene is TRBV18, the J gene TRBJ1-5; D is ambiguous. CDR1 KGHSH and CDR2 LQKENI come from the germline V gene. The CDR3 spans 15 residues. Trimming removed 2 bases at V and 3 bases at J, with 11 bases between. The CDR3 protein is CASSPFATDNQPQHF. CDR3 DNA sequence: TGTGCCAGCTCACCATTCGCTACGGACAATCAGCCCCAGCATTTT.

The chain is built from TRBV5-5 and TRBJ1-1; 7 bases map to TRBD1. This CDR3 is built from 13 residues. Germline V gives CDR1 SGHKS, CDR2 YYEKEE (reference sequence). Unmatched junction bases numbered 7, after V lost 4 bases and J lost 7 bases. The CDR3 DNA reads TGTGCCAGCAGCGCAAACGGGGACAGTGAAGCTTTCTTT. It specifies CASSANGDSEAFF.

In its sample, this clone was seen once. The V and J genes are TRBV30 and TRBJ2-5; D is unresolved. Trimming took 5 bases from V and 1 from J, leaving 8 bases between them. This CDR3 spans 12 amino acids. Germline V gene sequence: CDR1 GTSNPN, CDR2 SVGIG (reference sequence). This CDR3 reads CAWAASQETQYF. The CDR3 coding sequence is TGTGCCTGGGCAGCGTCCCAAGAGACCCAGTACTTC.

The rearrangement uses TRBV30 and TRBJ2-7; TRBD2 is a possible D gene (6 bases). CDR1 GTSNPN and CDR2 SVGIG come from the germline V gene (reference sequence). V was pared by 0 bases and J by 1 base, with 13 bases between. This CDR3 has 15 residues. In DNA form, the CDR3 reads TGTGCCTGGAGTGTATTTATGGCGGGATCCTACGAGCAGTACTTC. Amino acids: CAWSVFMAGSYEQYF.

This rearrangement joins TRBV5-6 to TRBJ2-3; 8 nucleotides line up with TRBD1. The CDR3 sequence is 16 residues long. Germline loops: CDR1 SGHDT, CDR2 YYEEEE. V lost 4 bases and J lost 0; bases outside the gene matches: 7. The CDR3 spells CASSLRTGKSTDTQYF. The DNA for the CDR3 is TGTGCCAGCAGCCTTCGGACAGGGAAAAGCACAGATACGCAGTATTTT.

The V and J genes are TRBV29-1 and TRBJ1-4; no definite D call. Germline assignment: CDR1 SQVTM and CDR2 ANQGSEA. CDR3 size: 16 residues. V was trimmed by 2 bases and J by 0 bases, leaving 13 bases between them. The CDR3 is CSVESQAHATNEKLFF. CDR3 bases: TGCAGCGTTGAATCCCAGGCTCATGCAACTAATGAAAAACTGTTTTTT.

The chain carries TRBV5-4 and TRBJ2-5; D ambiguous. Germline V CDR1 and CDR2: SGHNT, YYREEE (reference sequence). V lost 8 bases and J 5 bases, leaving 10 bases between the germline ends. The CDR3 covers 11 residues. The CDR3, as DNA: TGTGCCAGAAGACCAAAGGAGACCCAGTACTTC. Its protein is CARRPKETQYF.